Each of the 15 T cell receptor beta chains below was sequenced from the same sample in a study of T cells in Graves' hyperthyroidism and ophthalmopathy. It was RNA transcripts that yielded the amplified TCR beta CDR3 regions. First-round RT-PCR with HTBI primers amplified the TCR CDR3 region. MiXCR, applied by TCRdb to the multiplex PCR reads, yields one record per CDR3 protein. The table records a few hundred thousand distinct CDR3 sequences, roughly 13% of them present only once. The source material was blood. These receptors all come from a woman under 30 with Graves' hyperthyroidism.

This clonotype has ten or more counts. The chain uses TRBV28 and TRBJ1-1; D is uncertain. This CDR3 comprises 13 residues. V was pared by 6 bases and J by 1 base, with 9 bases between. Germline V gene sequence: CDR1 MDHEN, CDR2 SYDVKM. In DNA form, the CDR3 reads TGTGCCAGCAGGCTAGGGCAGAACACTGAAGCTTTCTTT. This sequence encodes CASRLGQNTEAFF.

This clonotype was detected ten times or more. This sequence joins TRBV30 and TRBJ1-1; D gene ambiguous. V was clipped by 0 bases and J by 0 bases, with 5 bases between them. The CDR3 contains 13 residues. Germline V gene data show CDR1 as GTSNPN and CDR2 as SVGIG (reference sequence). The CDR3 here is CAWSVHVNTEAFF. DNA for the CDR3: TGTGCCTGGAGTGTACACGTGAACACTGAAGCTTTCTTT.

Ten or more counts support this clonotype. The chain carries TRBV6-5 and TRBJ2-7; the D gene is possibly TRBD2 (6 bases). Germline CDR1 reads MNHEY; CDR2 reads SVGAGI. V gave up 2 bases and J gave up 5 bases, with 13 bases separating them. The CDR3 spans 14 residues. The CDR3 nucleotides read TGTGCCAGCAGTTACGGCGGGAAGGGCCACGAGCAGTACTTC. It yields the protein CASSYGGKGHEQYF.

The table lists this clonotype with a few counts. The gene calls are TRBV24-1 and TRBJ2-7; D is unresolved. Germline-derived CDR1 and CDR2 are KGHDR and SFDVKD. Trimming left V 3 bases short and J 0 bases short, with 5 bases between. The CDR3 spans 13 residues. This CDR3 reads CATSDPSSYEQYF. For the CDR3, the DNA is TGTGCCACCAGTGATCCCTCCTCCTACGAGCAGTACTTC.

The gene calls are TRBV6-1 and TRBJ1-3, with 9 nucleotides matching TRBD1. Germline values: CDR1 MNHNS, CDR2 SASEGT. Unmatched junction bases numbered 4, after V lost 6 bases and J lost 7 bases. The CDR3 is made up of 13 amino acids. The CDR3 here is CASRTGGPNTIYF. The CDR3 DNA reads TGTGCCAGCAGGACAGGGGGTCCTAACACCATATATTTT.

Ten or more counts support this clonotype. This chain connects TRBV30 to TRBJ1-5; no clear D gene. Germline CDR1 is GTSNPN and CDR2 is SVGIG (reference sequence). The ends were cut back, 2 bases at V and 2 bases at J, with 7 bases in the middle. The CDR3 is made up of 13 amino acids. CDR3: CAWSPGGNQPQHF. The CDR3 bases are TGTGCCTGGAGTCCGGGCGGCAATCAGCCCCAGCATTTT.

This clonotype was observed many times. V and J are TRBV15 and TRBJ1-5, with 7 bases lining up with TRBD1. Germline V gene sequence: CDR1 LNHNV, CDR2 YYDKDF (reference sequence). J gave up 6 bases and V 9 bases, and 8 bases lay outside the gene matches. The CDR3 loop spans 13 amino acids. The CDR3 here is CATGQGGSQPQHF. CDR3 nucleotide sequence: TGTGCCACGGGCCAGGGGGGGAGTCAGCCCCAGCATTTT.

The chain recombines TRBV6-5 with TRBJ2-4; 12 nucleotides align to TRBD1. CDR1 is MNHEY, CDR2 SVGAGI, per germline. CDR3 length: 14 residues. V dropped 5 bases and J dropped 7; count of bases not matched to a gene: 3. For the CDR3, the DNA is TGTGCCAGCAGTCACGGGACAGGGGGCAACATTCAGTACTTC. Translated, it gives CASSHGTGGNIQYF.

This clonotype was observed at least ten times. The CDR3 here is CASSLAQGVSEKLFF. The CDR3 nucleotides are TGTGCCAGCAGCTTAGCCCAGGGAGTCAGTGAAAAACTGTTTTTT. The rearrangement joins TRBV7-8 to TRBJ1-4, with a possible D match to TRBD1 (5 bases). The CDR3 has 15 amino acids. V was shortened by 0 bases and J by 7 bases, with 12 bases between the two germline ends. Looked up from germline, CDR1 is SGHVS and CDR2 is FQNEAQ.

This clonotype occurred many times. CDR3 bases: TGTGCCAGCAGCTTAGTCCCCCAGCCGACACCCCTCCACTTT. As protein: CASSLVPQPTPLHF. The chain combines TRBV7-8 with TRBJ1-6; D is uncertain. This CDR3 has 14 residues. V gave up 1 base and J gave up 11 bases, with 12 bases separating them. In germline, CDR1 is SGHVS, CDR2 FQNEAQ.

There are a few counts of this clonotype. The V and J genes are TRBV6-4 and TRBJ2-1, with 9 bases matching TRBD1. The junction had 5 bases not matched to a gene; V was cut back by 5 bases and J by 9 bases. The CDR3 covers 13 residues. Germline lookup yields CDR1 MRHNA and CDR2 SNTAGT. CDR3 sequence: CASSKDRGVEQFF. Written as DNA, the CDR3 is TGTGCCAGCAGTAAGGACAGGGGTGTTGAGCAGTTCTTC.

This clonotype has a count of ten or more. The rearrangement uses TRBV29-1 and TRBJ2-5, with D hard to call. This CDR3 has 13 residues. Germline lookup yields CDR1 SQVTM and CDR2 ANQGSEA. V lost 4 bases, J lost 2 bases, and 11 bases lay in between. The CDR3 spells CSVGAAPQETQYF. DNA for the CDR3: TGCAGCGTTGGGGCAGCTCCGCAAGAGACCCAGTACTTC. The full variable domain, in which reference TRBV29-1 and TRBJ2-5 provide the parts outside the CDR3, is SAVISQKPSRDICQRGTSLTIQCQVDSQVTMMFWYRQQPGQSLTLIATANQGSEATYESGFVIDKFPISRPNLTFSTLTVSNMSPEDSSIYLCSVGAAPQETQYFGPGTRLLVL.

This chain joins TRBV7-2 and TRBJ2-3; unclear D gene. V dropped 5 bases and J dropped 2 bases, with 14 bases sitting between them. Germline lookup yields CDR1 SGHTA and CDR2 FQGNSA. The CDR3 totals 15 residues. The CDR3 loop is CASSRGRTYTDTQYF. The CDR3 DNA follows: TGTGCCAGCAGCCGAGGCCGGACCTACACAGATACGCAGTATTTT.

This clonotype appeared a few times. The chain links TRBV7-3 to TRBJ1-2; D not resolved. The germline CDR1 and CDR2 sequences are SGHTA and FQGTGA. The CDR3 is made up of 12 amino acids. V was shortened by 4 bases and J by 3 bases, with 6 bases between the two germline ends. The CDR3 nucleotides read TGTGCCAGCAGCTCTCAGTACTATGGCTACACCTTC. It codes for CASSSQYYGYTF.

This clonotype was seen at least ten times. The chain combines TRBV20-1 with TRBJ2-7, with TRBD1 matching over 8 bases. Germline V gene lookup returns CDR1 DFQATT and CDR2 SNEGSKA (reference sequence). This CDR3 spans 15 amino acids. The ends lost 6 bases at V and 1 base at J; junction bases unmatched: 11. The CDR3 nucleotides read TGCAGTGCGCATGGACCGGGACAGGAGTCCTACGAGCAGTACTTC. Translated: CSAHGPGQESYEQYF.